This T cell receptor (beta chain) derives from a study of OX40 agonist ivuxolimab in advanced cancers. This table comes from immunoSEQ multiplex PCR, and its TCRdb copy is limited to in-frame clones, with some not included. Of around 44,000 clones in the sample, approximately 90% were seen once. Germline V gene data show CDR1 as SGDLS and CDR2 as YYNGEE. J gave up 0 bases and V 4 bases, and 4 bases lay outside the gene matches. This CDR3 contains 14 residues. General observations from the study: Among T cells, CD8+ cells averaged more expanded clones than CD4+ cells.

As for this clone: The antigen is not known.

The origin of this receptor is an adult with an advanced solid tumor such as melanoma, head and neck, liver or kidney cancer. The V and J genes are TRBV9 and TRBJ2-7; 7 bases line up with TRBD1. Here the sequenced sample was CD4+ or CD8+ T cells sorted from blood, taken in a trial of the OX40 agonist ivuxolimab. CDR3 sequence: CASSPTGNSYEQYF. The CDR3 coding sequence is TGTGCCAGCAGCCCGACAGGGAACTCCTACGAGCAGTACTTC. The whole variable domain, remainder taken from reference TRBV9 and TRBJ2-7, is DSGVTQTPKHLITATGQRVTLRCSPRSGDLSVYWYQQSLDQGLQFLIQYYNGEERAKGNILERFSAQQFPDLHSELNLSSLELGDSALYFCASSPTGNSYEQYFGPGTRLTVT.